This T cell receptor beta chain was documented in a study of cytomegalovirus exposure and HLA in healthy donors. Study outcomes and limitations: Clonal expansion, a later analysis showed, was greater in HLA-associated TCR beta chains than in equally common others.

Vbeta (60) and Jbeta (13) primers were used in the PCR. In the original workflow: The count from a later analysis was roughly 80 million unique TCR beta chains, roughly 11 million of them shared. The table came from immunoSEQ multiplex PCR; TCRdb's copy has only in-frame clones and leaves some out. Clone size and V and J calls were adopted from that table, with D and trimming inferred from the DNA. In the table there are some 110,000 clones, around 80% of which are singletons. On this clone itself: Antigen specificity is unknown.

The germline CDR1 and CDR2 sequences are SGHRS and YFSETQ. CDR3 length: 16 residues. Trimming left V 1 base short and J 5 bases short, with 18 bases between. This sequence originates from a man aged 25-40 years in good health and CMV-seropositive. This chain joins TRBV5-1 and TRBJ2-5; D may be TRBD1 (6 bases). Specimen: PBMCs. CDR3 sequence (DNA): TGCGCCAGCAGCTTGAAGGGACAAAATTTGGGGGAGACCCAGTACTTC. Translating gives CASSLKGQNLGETQYF.